The entry below describes one T cell receptor (beta chain). Its target antigen remains unknown. No much larger clone exists at a distance of one base, and base qualities are not known. This sample was included in a study of control samples from healthy donors and cancer patients (dated by TCRdb to 2019 to 2021). The library was built by means of the immunoSEQ multiplex PCR assay. The clones in this table, taken by TCRdb from immuneACCESS, are in-frame only. Not every clone is retained; where verified, under half of the shortfall comes from an unresolved V gene, and the cause of the rest is unknown. In all, the sample holds fewer than 150,000 clones, and approximately 89% of those were seen once. Of the sample, more than 6.5% is held by the ten largest clones. Sequenced input: blood. The receptor was isolated from a young man in good health.

The bases read TGCGCCAGCAGTCGGGACAGCTACGAGCAGTACTTC. Its coded protein is CASSRDSYEQYF. The chain joins TRBV10-1 to TRBJ2-7; the junction holds 7 bases that match TRBD1. The germline V gene (reference sequence) yields WNHNN for CDR1 and SYGVQD for CDR2. Inclusive of the bounding cysteine and phenylalanine, the CDR3 is 12 residues long. The read is trimmed to its CDR3 DNA, 36 bases read in frame from base 1. At the junction V is shortened by 5 bases and J by 3 bases; bases outside the gene matches: 1.